The sequence of this TCR beta chain was determined in a study of T cell responses to AZD1222 COVID-19 vaccine (dated by TCRdb to the early 2020s). Context from the whole study: A total of 233 trial participants underwent TCR sequencing, of whom 200 to 220 had received two doses of AZD1222 and around 25 had received two doses of the MenACWY control vaccine. Trial participants were enrolled into age subgroups of 18-55, 56-69 and 70-plus years, which contained around 140, 26 and 57 TCR-sequenced participants, respectively. Overall study outcomes, separate from this receptor: The whole spike protein was spanned by vaccine-associated CD4 TCRs, and dominant responses were seen in regions 160-218 and 743-854. Because no day 14 peak-response samples were available, the repertoires could be characterized only after the peak T cell response. Conclusions about previously exposed vaccinees are limited, since just 5 to 7 AZD1222 recipients were seropositive for SARS-CoV-2 at baseline. Epitopes outside the regions mutated in the B.1.351 and B.1.1.7 variants were reportedly recognized by nearly half of the unique spike-specific TCRs. In the small 56-69-year group, the increase in depth fell short of significance, most likely because of low power. After two AZD1222 doses, spike-specific TCR breadth and depth were significantly higher than at day 0 and than in MenACWY recipients. Participants were mostly white British, with more females than males. The authors suggested clonal diversity may have been underestimated.

Concerning this clone: The antigen it recognizes is unknown. The input lacks base qualities; no much larger clone sits a single base away.

The meaning of the sample's time point label: about 28 days (+/-7) after the second vaccine dose. AZD1222 recipients whose second dose came at about 4 weeks and those whose second dose came at about 12 weeks were combined into one group, since spike-specific TCR depth and breadth did not differ between the two schedules. Vaccinee samples came from UK trials COV001 and COV002, including a single-blind randomized controlled phase 2/3 trial of AZD1222 (ChAdOx1 nCoV-19) in healthy adults. For TCRbeta chain sequencing, PBMC samples from trial participants were taken at day 0 and at day 28 after the second dose. The CDR3 regions of human TCRbeta chains were analyzed by immunosequencing. The authors' pipeline ran thus. TCRs in the repertoires were matched against a reference library of SARS-CoV-2-specific TCRs that had been generated with the MIRA antigen-specificity platform. Breadth was defined as the fraction of unique TCRs that were SARS-CoV-2-associated, and depth was defined as the fraction of total T cells that were SARS-CoV-2-associated. Each spike-specific TCR was assigned to its reactive spike region and to a CD4 or CD8 class using the MIRA data. Log10-transformed breadth and depth values were compared by one-way ANOVA with Sidak's multiple comparisons tests. As stored in TCRdb, this immuneACCESS dataset retains in-frame rearrangements with V and J assigned. A fraction of the clones does not appear; measured against another copy, unresolved V genes explain less than half of the discrepancy, and the remainder lacks a known reason. The D gene and trimming were derived from the DNA, and the V and J assignments and clone size from that table. Recorded for this sample are just under 150,000 clones; around 83% of them occurred a single time. In total, the top ten clones hold 5.1% of the sample.

The sample here was peripheral blood, taken 28 days after the second AZD1222 dose. The receptor comes from an adult who received the AZD1222 COVID-19 vaccine.

Read as DNA, the sequence is TGCGCCAGCAGCCGCGACAACTATGGCTACACCTTC. Translated, it reads CASSRDNYGYTF. The chain employs TRBV5-1 and TRBJ1-2; the D gene is unclear. The CDR3 covers 12 residues, taking in both the cysteine and the phenylalanine. Only CDR3 DNA remains: 36 bases, in frame from the first base. CDR1 SGHRS and CDR2 YFSETQ are derived from the germline V gene. Between the V and J ends, shortened by 4 bases and 2 bases respectively, the junction contains 6 bases.